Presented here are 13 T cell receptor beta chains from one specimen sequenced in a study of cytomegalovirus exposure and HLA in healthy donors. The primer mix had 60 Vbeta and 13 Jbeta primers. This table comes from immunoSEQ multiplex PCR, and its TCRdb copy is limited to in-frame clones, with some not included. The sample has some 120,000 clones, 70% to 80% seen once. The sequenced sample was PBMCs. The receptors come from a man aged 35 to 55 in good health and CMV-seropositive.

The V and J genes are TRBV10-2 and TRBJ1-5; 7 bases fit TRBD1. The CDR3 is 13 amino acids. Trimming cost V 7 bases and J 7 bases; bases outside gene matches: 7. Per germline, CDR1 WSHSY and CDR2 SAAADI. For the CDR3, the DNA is TGCGCCAGCACTCAGGGGGGCGGGCAGCCCCAGCATTTT. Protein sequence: CASTQGGGQPQHF.

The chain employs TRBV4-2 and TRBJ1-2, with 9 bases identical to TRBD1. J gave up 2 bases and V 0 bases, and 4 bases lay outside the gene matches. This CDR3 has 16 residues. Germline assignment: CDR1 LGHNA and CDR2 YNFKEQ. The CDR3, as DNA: TGTGCCAGCAGCCAAGATTGGACAGGGGTGAACTATGGCTACACCTTC. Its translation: CASSQDWTGVNYGYTF.

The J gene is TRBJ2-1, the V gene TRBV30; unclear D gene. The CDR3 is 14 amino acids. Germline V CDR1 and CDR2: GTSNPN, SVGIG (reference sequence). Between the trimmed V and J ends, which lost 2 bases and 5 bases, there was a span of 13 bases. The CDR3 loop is CAWSPGSADNEQFF. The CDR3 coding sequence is TGTGCCTGGAGTCCCGGGTCTGCCGACAATGAGCAGTTCTTC.

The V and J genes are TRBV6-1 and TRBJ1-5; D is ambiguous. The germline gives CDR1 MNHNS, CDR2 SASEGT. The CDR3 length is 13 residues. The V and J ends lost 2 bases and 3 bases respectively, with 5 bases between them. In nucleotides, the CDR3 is TGTGCCAGCAGTGAACTAGACAATCAGCCCCAGCATTTT. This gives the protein CASSELDNQPQHF.

The CDR3 protein is CASSGHEVYGYTF. The DNA for the CDR3 is TGTGCCAGCAGCGGACATGAAGTCTATGGCTACACCTTC. The V gene is TRBV7-9, the J gene TRBJ1-2; the D gene is possibly TRBD1 (5 bases). Germline-derived CDR1 and CDR2 are SEHNR and FQNEAQ (reference sequence). The CDR3 is 13 amino acids. Deletions cut 5 bases from V and 4 bases from J, with 11 bases between.

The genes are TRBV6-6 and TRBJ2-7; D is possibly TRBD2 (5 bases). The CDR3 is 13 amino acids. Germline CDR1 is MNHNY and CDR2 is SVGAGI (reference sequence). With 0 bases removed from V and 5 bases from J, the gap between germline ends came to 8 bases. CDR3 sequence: CASSYSTGDEQYF. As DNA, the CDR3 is TGTGCCAGCAGTTACTCGACCGGGGACGAGCAGTACTTC.

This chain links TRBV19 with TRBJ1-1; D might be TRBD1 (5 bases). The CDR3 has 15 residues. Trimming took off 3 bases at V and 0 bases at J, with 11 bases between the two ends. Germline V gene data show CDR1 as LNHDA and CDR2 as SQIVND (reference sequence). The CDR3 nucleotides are TGTGCCAGTAGTATGGGAAGGGGCATGAACACTGAAGCTTTCTTT. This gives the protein CASSMGRGMNTEAFF.

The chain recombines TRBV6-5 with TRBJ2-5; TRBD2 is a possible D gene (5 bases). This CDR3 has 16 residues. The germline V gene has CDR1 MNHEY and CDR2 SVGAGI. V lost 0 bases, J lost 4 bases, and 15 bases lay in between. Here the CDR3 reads CASSYSTPQSGETQYF. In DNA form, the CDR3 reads TGTGCCAGCAGTTACTCGACACCCCAAAGCGGAGAGACCCAGTACTTC.

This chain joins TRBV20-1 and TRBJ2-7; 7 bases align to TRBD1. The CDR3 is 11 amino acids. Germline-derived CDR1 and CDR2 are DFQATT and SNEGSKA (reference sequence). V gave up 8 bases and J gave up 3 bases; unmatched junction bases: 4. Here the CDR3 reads CSQGDIYEQYF. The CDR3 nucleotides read TGCAGTCAGGGGGATATCTACGAGCAGTACTTC.

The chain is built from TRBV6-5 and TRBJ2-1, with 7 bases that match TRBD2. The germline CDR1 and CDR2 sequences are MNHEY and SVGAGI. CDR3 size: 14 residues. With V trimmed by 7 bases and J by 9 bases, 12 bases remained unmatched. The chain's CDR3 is CASTRGGGQSEQFF. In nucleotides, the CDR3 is TGTGCCAGCACCCGGGGCGGGGGTCAAAGTGAGCAGTTCTTC.

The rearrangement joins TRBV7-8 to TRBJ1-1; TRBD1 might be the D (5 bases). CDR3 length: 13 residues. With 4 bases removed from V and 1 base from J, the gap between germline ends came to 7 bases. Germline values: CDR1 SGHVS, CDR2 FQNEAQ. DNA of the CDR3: TGTGCCAGCAGCTCGCAGGGGAACACTGAAGCTTTCTTT. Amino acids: CASSSQGNTEAFF.

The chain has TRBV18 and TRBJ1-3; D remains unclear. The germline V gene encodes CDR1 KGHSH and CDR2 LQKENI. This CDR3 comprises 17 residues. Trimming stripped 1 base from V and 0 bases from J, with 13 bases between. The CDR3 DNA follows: TGTGCCAGCTCACCACGAGATCAGGACTCCTCTGGAAACACCATATATTTT. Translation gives CASSPRDQDSSGNTIYF.

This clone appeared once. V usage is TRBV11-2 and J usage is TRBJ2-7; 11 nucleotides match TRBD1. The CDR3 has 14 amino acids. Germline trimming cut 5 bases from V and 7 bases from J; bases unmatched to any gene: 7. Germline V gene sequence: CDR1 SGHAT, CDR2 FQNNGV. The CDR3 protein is CASSIGQGAREQYF. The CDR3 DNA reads TGTGCCAGCAGCATAGGACAGGGGGCGCGAGAGCAGTACTTC.